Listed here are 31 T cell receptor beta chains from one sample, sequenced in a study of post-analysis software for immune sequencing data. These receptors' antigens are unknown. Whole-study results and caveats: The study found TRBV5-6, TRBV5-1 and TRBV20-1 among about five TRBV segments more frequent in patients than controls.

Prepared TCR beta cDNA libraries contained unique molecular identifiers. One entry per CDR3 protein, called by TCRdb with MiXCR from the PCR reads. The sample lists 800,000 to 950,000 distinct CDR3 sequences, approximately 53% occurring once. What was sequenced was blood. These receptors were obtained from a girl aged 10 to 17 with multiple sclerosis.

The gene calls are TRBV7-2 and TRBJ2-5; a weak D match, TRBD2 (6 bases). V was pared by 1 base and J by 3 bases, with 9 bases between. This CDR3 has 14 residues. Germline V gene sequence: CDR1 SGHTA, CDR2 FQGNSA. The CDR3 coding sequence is TGTGCCAGCAGCTTAGGAGGGAGGAAAGAGACCCAGTACTTC. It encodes CASSLGGRKETQYF.

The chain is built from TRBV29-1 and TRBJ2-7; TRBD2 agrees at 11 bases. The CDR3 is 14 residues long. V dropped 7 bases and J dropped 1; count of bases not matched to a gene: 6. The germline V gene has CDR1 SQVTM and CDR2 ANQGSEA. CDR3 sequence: CSALTSGGSYEQYF. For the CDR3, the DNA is TGCAGCGCCCTTACTAGCGGGGGATCCTACGAGCAGTACTTC.

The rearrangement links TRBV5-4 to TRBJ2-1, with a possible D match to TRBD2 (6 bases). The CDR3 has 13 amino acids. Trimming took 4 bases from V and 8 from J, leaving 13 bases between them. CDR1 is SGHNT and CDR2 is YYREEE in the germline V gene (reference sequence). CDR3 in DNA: TGTGCCAGCAGCCCGACACCGGGGGATGAGCAGTTCTTC. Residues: CASSPTPGDEQFF.

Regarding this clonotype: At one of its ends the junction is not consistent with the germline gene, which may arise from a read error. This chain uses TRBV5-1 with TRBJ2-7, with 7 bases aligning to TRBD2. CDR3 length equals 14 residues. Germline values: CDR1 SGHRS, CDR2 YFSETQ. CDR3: CASSLGAGTYEQYF. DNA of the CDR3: TGTGCCAGCAGCTTAGGAGCGGGGACCTACGAGCAGTACTTC.

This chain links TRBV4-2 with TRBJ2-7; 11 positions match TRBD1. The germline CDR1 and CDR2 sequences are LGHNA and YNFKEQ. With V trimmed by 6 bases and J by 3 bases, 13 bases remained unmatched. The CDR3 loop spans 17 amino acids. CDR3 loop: CASSLFLTGTGGYEQYF. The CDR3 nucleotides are TGTGCCAGCAGTTTATTCTTGACCGGGACAGGGGGCTACGAGCAGTACTTC.

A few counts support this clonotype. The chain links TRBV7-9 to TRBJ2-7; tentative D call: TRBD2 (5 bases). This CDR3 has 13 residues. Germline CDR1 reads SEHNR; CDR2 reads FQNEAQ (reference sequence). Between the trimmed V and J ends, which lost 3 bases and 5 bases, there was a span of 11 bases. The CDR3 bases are TGTGCCAGCAGCTTGTCGGGGTTCGACGAGCAGTACTTC. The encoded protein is CASSLSGFDEQYF.

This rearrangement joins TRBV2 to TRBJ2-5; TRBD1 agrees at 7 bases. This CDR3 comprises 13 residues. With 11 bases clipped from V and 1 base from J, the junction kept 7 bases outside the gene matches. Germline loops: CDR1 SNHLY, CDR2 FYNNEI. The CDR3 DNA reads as TGTGCCGGATGGGACAGCCTCCAAGAGACCCAGTACTTC. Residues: CAGWDSLQETQYF.

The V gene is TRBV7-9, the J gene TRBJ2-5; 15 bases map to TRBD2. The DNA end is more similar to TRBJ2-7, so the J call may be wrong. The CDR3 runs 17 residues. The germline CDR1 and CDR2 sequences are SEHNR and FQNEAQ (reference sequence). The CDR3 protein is CASSLVRGLAGGSEQYF. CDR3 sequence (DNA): TGTGCCAGCAGCTTAGTCCGGGGACTAGCGGGAGGTTCCGAGCAGTACTTC.

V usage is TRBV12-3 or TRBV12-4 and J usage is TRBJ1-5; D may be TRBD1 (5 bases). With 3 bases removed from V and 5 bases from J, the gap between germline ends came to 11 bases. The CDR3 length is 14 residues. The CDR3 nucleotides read TGTGCCAGCAGTTTCTGGGGGGGAGATCAGCCCCAGCATTTT. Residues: CASSFWGGDQPQHF.

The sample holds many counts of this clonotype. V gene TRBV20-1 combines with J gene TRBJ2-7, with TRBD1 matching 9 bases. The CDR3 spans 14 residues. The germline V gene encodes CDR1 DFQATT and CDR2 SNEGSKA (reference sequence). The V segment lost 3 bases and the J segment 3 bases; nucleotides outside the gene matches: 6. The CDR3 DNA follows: TGCAGTGCTAGGTCGGACAGGGGACTCTACGAGCAGTACTTC. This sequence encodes CSARSDRGLYEQYF.

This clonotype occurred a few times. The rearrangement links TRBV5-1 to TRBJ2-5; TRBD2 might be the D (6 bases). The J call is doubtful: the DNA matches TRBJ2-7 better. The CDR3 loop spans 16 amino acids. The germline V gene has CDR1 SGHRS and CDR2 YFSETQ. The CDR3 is CASSLVSGATMGEQYF. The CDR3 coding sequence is TGCGCCAGCAGCTTGGTTTCGGGAGCAACTATGGGCGAGCAGTACTTC.

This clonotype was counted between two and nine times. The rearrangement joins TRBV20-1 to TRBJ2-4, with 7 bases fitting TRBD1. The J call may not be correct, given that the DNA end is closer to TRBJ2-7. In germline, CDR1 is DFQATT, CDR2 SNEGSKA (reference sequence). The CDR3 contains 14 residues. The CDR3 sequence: CSAVPGTALYEQYF. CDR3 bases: TGCAGTGCTGTTCCCGGGACAGCGCTCTACGAGCAGTACTTC.

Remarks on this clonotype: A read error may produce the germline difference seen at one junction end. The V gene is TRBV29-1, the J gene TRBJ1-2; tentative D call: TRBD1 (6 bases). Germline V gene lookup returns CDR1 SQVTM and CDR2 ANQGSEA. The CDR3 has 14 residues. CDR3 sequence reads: CSVERGRGVGGYAF. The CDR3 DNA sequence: TGCAGCGTTGAAAGGGGCAGGGGTGTGGGTGGCTACGCCTTC.

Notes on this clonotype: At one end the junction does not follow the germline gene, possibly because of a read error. CDR3 protein: CASSEDHGTIYEQYF. In DNA, the CDR3 is TGCGCCAGCAGCGAAGACCACGGGACTATCTACGAGCAGTACTTC. V usage is TRBV4-1 and J usage is TRBJ2-4, with 7 nucleotides matching TRBD2. The J call is doubtful: the DNA matches TRBJ2-7 better. The CDR3 runs to 15 residues. Looked up from germline, CDR1 is MGHRA and CDR2 is YSYEKL.

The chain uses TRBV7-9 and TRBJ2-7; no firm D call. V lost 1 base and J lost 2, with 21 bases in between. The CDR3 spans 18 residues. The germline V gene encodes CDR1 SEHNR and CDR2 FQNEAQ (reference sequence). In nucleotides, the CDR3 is TGTGCCAGCAGCTTAGGGTTGGATGCGCAGCAAGTTACCTACGAGCAGTACTTC. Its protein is CASSLGLDAQQVTYEQYF.

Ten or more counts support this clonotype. In DNA, the CDR3 is TGTGCCAGCAGCCGACAGGGGAACACTGAAGCTTTCTTT. Translated: CASSRQGNTEAFF. This rearrangement joins TRBV7-6 to TRBJ1-1, with TRBD1 matching 7 bases. The germline gives CDR1 SGHVS, CDR2 FNYEAQ. CDR3 length equals 13 residues. Losses at the gene ends were 5 bases for V and 1 base for J; bases not matched to a gene: 1.

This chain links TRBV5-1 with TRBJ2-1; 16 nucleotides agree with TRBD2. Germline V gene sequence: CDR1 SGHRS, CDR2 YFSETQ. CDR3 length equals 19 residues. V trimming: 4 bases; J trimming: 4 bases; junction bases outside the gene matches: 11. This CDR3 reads CASSTGTSGRAVGYNEQFF. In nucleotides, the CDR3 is TGCGCCAGCAGCACCGGGACTAGCGGGAGGGCCGTTGGGTACAATGAGCAGTTCTTC.

DNA of the CDR3: TGTGCCAGCAGTTTAGCAGGTCCAATATCCTACGAGCAGTACTTC. It codes for CASSLAGPISYEQYF. The chain recombines TRBV12-3 or TRBV12-4 with TRBJ2-7; D ambiguous. Trimming cost V 0 bases and J 1 base, with 10 bases left between them. This CDR3 region has 15 residues.

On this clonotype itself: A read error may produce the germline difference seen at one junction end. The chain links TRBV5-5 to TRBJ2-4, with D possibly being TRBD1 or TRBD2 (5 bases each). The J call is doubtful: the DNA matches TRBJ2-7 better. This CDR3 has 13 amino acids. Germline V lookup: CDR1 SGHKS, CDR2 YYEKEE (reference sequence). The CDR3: CAGSPYMGHEQYF. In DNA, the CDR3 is TGTGCCGGCAGCCCGTATATGGGACACGAGCAGTACTTC.

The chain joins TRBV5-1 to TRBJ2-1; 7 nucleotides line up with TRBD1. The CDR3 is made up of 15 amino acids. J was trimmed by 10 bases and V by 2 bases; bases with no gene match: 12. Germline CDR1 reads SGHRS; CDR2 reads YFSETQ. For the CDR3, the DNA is TGCGCCAGCAGCTTACAGGGGAGCGAGTTTGCGGAGCAGTTCTTC. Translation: CASSLQGSEFAEQFF.

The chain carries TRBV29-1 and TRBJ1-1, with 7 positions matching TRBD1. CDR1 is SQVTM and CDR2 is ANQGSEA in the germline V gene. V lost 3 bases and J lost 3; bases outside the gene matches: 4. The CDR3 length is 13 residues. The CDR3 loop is CSVDPDRDTEAFF. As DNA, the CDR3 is TGCAGCGTTGATCCCGACAGGGACACTGAAGCTTTCTTT.

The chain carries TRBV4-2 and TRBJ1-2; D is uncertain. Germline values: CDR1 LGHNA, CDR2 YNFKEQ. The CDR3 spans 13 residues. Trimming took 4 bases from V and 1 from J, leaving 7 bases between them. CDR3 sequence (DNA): TGTGCCAGCAGCCGGATAGTTAACTATGGCTACACCTTC. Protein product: CASSRIVNYGYTF.

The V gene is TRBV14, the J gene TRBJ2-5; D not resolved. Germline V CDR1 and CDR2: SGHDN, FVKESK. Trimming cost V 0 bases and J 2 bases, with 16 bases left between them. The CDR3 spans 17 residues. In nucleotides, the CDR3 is TGTGCCAGCAGCCAAGAGGTGGCACAAAGAGAACAAGAGACCCAGTACTTC. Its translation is CASSQEVAQREQETQYF.

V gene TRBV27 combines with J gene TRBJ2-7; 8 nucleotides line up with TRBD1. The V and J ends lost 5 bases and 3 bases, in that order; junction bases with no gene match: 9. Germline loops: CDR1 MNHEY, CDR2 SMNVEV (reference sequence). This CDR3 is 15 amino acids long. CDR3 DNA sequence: TGTGCCAGCAGTATCCGGACAGGGAACTACTACGAGCAGTACTTC. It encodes CASSIRTGNYYEQYF.

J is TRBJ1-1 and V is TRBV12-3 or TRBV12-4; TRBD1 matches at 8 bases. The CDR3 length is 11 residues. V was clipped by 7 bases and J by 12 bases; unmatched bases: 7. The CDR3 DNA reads TGTGCCAGCACCCGTACAGGGGGAACTTTCTTT. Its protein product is CASTRTGGTFF.

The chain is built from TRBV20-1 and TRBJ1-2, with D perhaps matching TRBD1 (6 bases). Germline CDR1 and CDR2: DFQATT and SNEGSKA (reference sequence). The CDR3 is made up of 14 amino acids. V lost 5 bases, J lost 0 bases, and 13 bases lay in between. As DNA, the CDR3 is TGCAGTGCTCTTGAGGCAGGGGCTAACTATGGCTACACCTTC. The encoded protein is CSALEAGANYGYTF.

The CDR3 region is CASSSTGTSGGTQYF. The DNA of the CDR3 is TGTGCCAGCAGTTCTACCGGGACTAGTGGTGGTACGCAGTATTTT. The genes are TRBV6-6 and TRBJ2-3, with 8 bases aligning to TRBD2. Losses at the gene ends were 4 bases for V and 8 bases for J; bases not matched to a gene: 11. The length of the CDR3 is 15 residues. Germline V lookup: CDR1 MNHNY, CDR2 SVGAGI (reference sequence).

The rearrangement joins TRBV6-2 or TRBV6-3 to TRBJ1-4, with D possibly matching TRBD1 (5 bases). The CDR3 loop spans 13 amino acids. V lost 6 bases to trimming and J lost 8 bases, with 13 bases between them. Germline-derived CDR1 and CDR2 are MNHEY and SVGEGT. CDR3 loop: CASRTPRGEKLFF. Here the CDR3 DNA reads TGTGCCAGCAGGACCCCTCGGGGGGAAAAACTGTTTTTT.

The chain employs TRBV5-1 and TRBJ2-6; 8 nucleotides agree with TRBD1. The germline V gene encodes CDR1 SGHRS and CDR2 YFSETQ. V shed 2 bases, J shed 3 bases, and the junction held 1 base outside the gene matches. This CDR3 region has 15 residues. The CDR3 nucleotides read TGCGCCAGCAGCTTACAGGGGGTTGGGGCCAACGTCCTGACTTTC. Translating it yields CASSLQGVGANVLTF.

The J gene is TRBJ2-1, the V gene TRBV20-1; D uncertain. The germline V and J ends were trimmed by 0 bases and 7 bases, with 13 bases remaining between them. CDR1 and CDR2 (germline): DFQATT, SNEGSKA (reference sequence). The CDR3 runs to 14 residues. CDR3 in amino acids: CSARDPVPANEQFF. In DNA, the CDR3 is TGCAGTGCTAGAGATCCGGTCCCTGCAAATGAGCAGTTCTTC.

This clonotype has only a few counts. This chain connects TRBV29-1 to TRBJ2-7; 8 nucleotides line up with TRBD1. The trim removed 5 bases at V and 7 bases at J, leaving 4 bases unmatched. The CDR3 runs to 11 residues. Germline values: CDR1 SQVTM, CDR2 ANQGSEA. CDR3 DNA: TGCAGCGTTAGGACAGGGCGGGAGCAGTACTTC. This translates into CSVRTGREQYF.